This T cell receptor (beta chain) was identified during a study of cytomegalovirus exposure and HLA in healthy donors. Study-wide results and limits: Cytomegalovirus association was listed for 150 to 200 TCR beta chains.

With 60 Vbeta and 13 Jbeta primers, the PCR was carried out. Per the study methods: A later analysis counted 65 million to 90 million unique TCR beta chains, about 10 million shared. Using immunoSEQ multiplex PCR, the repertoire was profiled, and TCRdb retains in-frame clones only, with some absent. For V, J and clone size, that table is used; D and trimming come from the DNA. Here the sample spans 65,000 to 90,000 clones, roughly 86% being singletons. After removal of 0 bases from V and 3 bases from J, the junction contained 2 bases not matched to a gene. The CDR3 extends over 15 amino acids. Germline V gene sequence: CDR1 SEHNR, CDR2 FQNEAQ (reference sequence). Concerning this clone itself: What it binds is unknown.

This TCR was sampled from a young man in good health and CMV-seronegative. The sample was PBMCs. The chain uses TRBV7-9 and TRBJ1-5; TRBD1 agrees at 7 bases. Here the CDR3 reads CASSLADRANQPQHF. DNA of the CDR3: TGTGCCAGCAGCTTAGCCGACAGGGCCAATCAGCCCCAGCATTTT.